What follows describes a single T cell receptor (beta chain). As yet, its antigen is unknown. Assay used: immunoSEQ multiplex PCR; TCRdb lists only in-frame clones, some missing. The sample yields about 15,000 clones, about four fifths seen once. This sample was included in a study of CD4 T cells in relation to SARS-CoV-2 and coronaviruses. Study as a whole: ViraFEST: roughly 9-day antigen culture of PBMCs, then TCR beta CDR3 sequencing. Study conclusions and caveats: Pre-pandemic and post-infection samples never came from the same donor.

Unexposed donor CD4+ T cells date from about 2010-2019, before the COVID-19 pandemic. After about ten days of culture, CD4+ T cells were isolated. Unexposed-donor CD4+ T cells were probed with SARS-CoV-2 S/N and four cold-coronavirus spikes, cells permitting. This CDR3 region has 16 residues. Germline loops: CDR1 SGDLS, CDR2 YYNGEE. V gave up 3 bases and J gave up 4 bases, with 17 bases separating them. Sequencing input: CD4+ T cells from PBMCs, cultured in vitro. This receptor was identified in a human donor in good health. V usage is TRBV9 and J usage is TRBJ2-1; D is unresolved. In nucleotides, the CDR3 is TGTGCCAGCAGCGCAAATAGCAAAGCTACTTACAATGAGCAGTTCTTC. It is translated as CASSANSKATYNEQFF.